These 20 T cell receptor beta chains share one sample of origin, sequenced in a study of beta chain features in type 1 diabetes. All of the isolated RNA was reverse transcribed, so expressed TCRB transcripts were sequenced. This table comes from immunoSEQ multiplex PCR, and its TCRdb copy is limited to in-frame clones, with some not included. The sample has roughly 350,000 clones, more than 9.5% seen once. Sequenced input: naive CD4+ T cells from blood. The receptors were sampled from a young woman in good health.

This rearrangement joins TRBV19 to TRBJ1-2; unclear D gene. V lost 6 bases and J lost 3, with 11 bases in between. The CDR3 is made up of 13 amino acids. The germline gives CDR1 LNHDA, CDR2 SQIVND (reference sequence). The CDR3 coding sequence is TGTGCCAGTAGCGTCCGGGTGGACTATGGCTACACCTTC. Protein product: CASSVRVDYGYTF. Full variable domain (rest looked up from reference TRBV19 and TRBJ1-2): DGGITQSPKYLFRKEGQNVTLSCEQNLNHDAMYWYRQDPGQGLRLIYYSQIVNDFQKGDIAEGYSVSREKKESFPLTVTSAQKNPTAFYLCASSVRVDYGYTFGSGTRLTVV.

The chain is built from TRBV30 and TRBJ1-1; D perhaps matches TRBD1 (5 bases). V lost 5 bases and J lost 1, with 11 bases in between. Germline V lookup: CDR1 GTSNPN, CDR2 SVGIG (reference sequence). The CDR3 is made up of 13 amino acids. This CDR3 reads CAWARQPNTEAFF. In nucleotides, the CDR3 is TGTGCCTGGGCCAGACAGCCGAACACTGAAGCTTTCTTT.

The chain is built from TRBV6-1 and TRBJ1-5; a possible D gene is TRBD1 (6 bases). This CDR3 region has 15 residues. Germline V gene sequence: CDR1 MNHNS, CDR2 SASEGT. V shed 2 bases and J shed 6 bases, with 14 bases lying between them. CDR3 residues: CASSELGAIPQPQHF. As DNA, the CDR3 is TGTGCCAGCAGTGAATTGGGGGCAATTCCTCAGCCCCAGCATTTT.

The chain employs TRBV2 and TRBJ2-5; D not resolved. This CDR3 is built from 15 residues. V was clipped by 7 bases and J by 4 bases, with 19 bases between them. CDR1 and CDR2 (germline): SNHLY, FYNNEI. The CDR3 is CASILDHAGGETQYF. In DNA, the CDR3 is TGTGCCAGCATCCTCGACCATGCTGGCGGAGAGACCCAGTACTTC.

On this clone: Relative to the germline gene, one junction end is altered; a read error may explain this. The chain carries TRBV7-7 and TRBJ2-5; maybe TRBD1 (5 bases). This CDR3 has 14 residues. Germline V CDR1 and CDR2: SSHAT, FNYEAQ (reference sequence). In DNA form, the CDR3 reads TGTGCTAGCAGCCCTGGACAACCCTGGGGGACCCAGTACTTC. Translated: CASSPGQPWGTQYF.

This clone has only a few counts. The V and J genes are TRBV2 and TRBJ2-7; tentatively, D is TRBD1 (6 bases). Trimming shortened V by 4 bases and J by 7 bases, and 14 bases separated the two germline ends. The CDR3 sequence is 13 residues long. CDR1 SNHLY and CDR2 FYNNEI come from the germline V gene. The CDR3 loop reads CASSVSDRGEQYF. The CDR3 coding sequence is TGTGCCAGCAGTGTATCAGATAGGGGGGAGCAGTACTTC.

This clone was seen a few times. The rearrangement uses TRBV29-1 and TRBJ1-1, with a possible D match to TRBD1 (6 bases). CDR3 length: 16 amino acids. The germline V and J ends were trimmed by 0 bases and 1 base, with 15 bases remaining between them. CDR1 is SQVTM, CDR2 ANQGSEA, per germline. The CDR3 bases are TGCAGCGTTGAAGATCAACCCGACAGGCGGAACACTGAAGCTTTCTTT. It encodes CSVEDQPDRRNTEAFF.

The rearrangement links TRBV28 to TRBJ2-7; D is perhaps TRBD1 (6 bases). Per germline, CDR1 MDHEN and CDR2 SYDVKM. Trimming shortened V by 2 bases and J by 1 base, and 12 bases separated the two germline ends. CDR3 length: 15 residues. CDR3 in DNA: TGTGCCAGCAGTTTACGAGCAGGACAGTCCTACGAGCAGTACTTC. As protein: CASSLRAGQSYEQYF.

This clone was observed a handful of times. J is TRBJ2-5 and V is TRBV18; no reliable D call. Germline V gives CDR1 KGHSH, CDR2 LQKENI. Trimming left V 2 bases short and J 5 bases short, with 9 bases between. This CDR3 has 13 residues. The CDR3 sequence: CASSPRQAETQYF. The CDR3 bases are TGTGCCAGCTCACCAAGGCAGGCGGAGACCCAGTACTTC.

This clone showed up just a few times. The chain has TRBV9 and TRBJ2-1, with a tentative D call TRBD2 (5 bases). Germline V gene data show CDR1 as SGDLS and CDR2 as YYNGEE. The CDR3 consists of 13 residues. The ends were cut back, 0 bases at V and 5 bases at J, with 6 bases in the middle. CDR3 residues: CASSVVGNNEQFF. CDR3 DNA sequence: TGTGCCAGCAGCGTAGTCGGGAACAATGAGCAGTTCTTC.

This clone was observed a few times. The chain joins TRBV18 to TRBJ2-7; 8 nucleotides agree with TRBD2. CDR3 length equals 14 residues. The germline V gene has CDR1 KGHSH and CDR2 LQKENI. Trimming at V came to 4 bases and at J to 2 bases, leaving 4 bases not matched to a gene. CDR3 in amino acids: CASSLVSGTYEQYF. Written as DNA, the CDR3 is TGTGCCAGCTCACTTGTTAGCGGGACCTACGAGCAGTACTTC.

The V call is TRBV4-2, the J call TRBJ1-5; 8 nucleotides align to TRBD1. From germline, CDR1 is LGHNA and CDR2 YNFKEQ. Trimming cost V 0 bases and J 5 bases; bases outside gene matches: 6. This CDR3 region has 16 residues. The CDR3 region is CASSQEGQGGDQPQHF. For the CDR3, the DNA is TGTGCCAGCAGCCAAGAAGGACAGGGCGGGGATCAGCCCCAGCATTTT.

This clone occurred a few times. The chain uses TRBV4-3 and TRBJ2-1; 14 positions match TRBD2. Germline CDR1 reads LGHNA; CDR2 reads YSLEER. V shed 4 bases, J shed 15 bases, and the junction held 5 bases outside the gene matches. This CDR3 has 13 amino acids. CDR3 residues: CASSLGLAGVLFF. As DNA, the CDR3 is TGCGCCAGCAGCCTGGGACTAGCGGGAGTCCTGTTCTTC.

The table lists this clone with a few counts. V is TRBV7-8 and J is TRBJ1-5; 7 positions agree with TRBD1. J lost 7 bases, V lost 5 bases, and 14 bases had no gene match. CDR1 and CDR2 (germline): SGHVS, FQNEAQ. The length of the CDR3 is 16 residues. The CDR3 loop is CASSPHLPGGGQPQHF. For the CDR3, the DNA is TGTGCCAGCAGCCCCCATCTGCCAGGGGGAGGACAGCCCCAGCATTTT.

This clone was found a few times. The V call is TRBV2, the J call TRBJ2-5, with 8 bases identical to TRBD2. Germline CDR1 reads SNHLY; CDR2 reads FYNNEI. CDR3 length equals 15 residues. V was clipped by 7 bases and J by 2 bases; unmatched bases: 9. This CDR3 is CASNLAGTIQETQYF. CDR3 bases: TGTGCCAGCAATCTAGCGGGTACCATACAAGAGACCCAGTACTTC.

The rearrangement uses TRBV6-4 and TRBJ2-1; 11 bases are a match to TRBD2. Trimming took 5 bases from V and 4 from J; bases not matched to a gene: 4. The CDR3 loop spans 15 amino acids. The germline gives CDR1 MRHNA, CDR2 SNTAGT. DNA for the CDR3: TGTGCCAGCAGTATACTAGCGGGAGAATACAATGAGCAGTTCTTC. Protein product: CASSILAGEYNEQFF.

This clone was seen more than once but under ten times. This CDR3 is CASSWSGTANTEAFF. CDR3 DNA: TGCGCCAGCAGCTGGTCCGGGACAGCGAACACTGAAGCTTTCTTT. The chain employs TRBV5-1 and TRBJ1-1; 7 bases map to TRBD1. Germline V lookup: CDR1 SGHRS, CDR2 YFSETQ. With V trimmed by 3 bases and J by 1 base, 6 bases remained unmatched. CDR3 length: 15 amino acids.

This clone has more than one count but fewer than ten. The V gene is TRBV7-2, the J gene TRBJ2-3; 10 positions match TRBD1. The CDR3 runs 17 residues. With 0 bases clipped from V and 5 bases from J, the junction kept 8 bases outside the gene matches. The germline V gene has CDR1 SGHTA and CDR2 FQGNSA. The CDR3 sequence is CASSLAAVGQGRDTQYF. DNA for the CDR3: TGTGCCAGCAGCTTAGCGGCCGTGGGACAGGGGCGAGATACGCAGTATTTT.

V gene TRBV28 combines with J gene TRBJ2-1; 10 bases agree with TRBD2. The CDR3 is 12 amino acids. Germline CDR1 MDHEN, CDR2 SYDVKM. Trimming at V came to 6 bases and at J to 12 bases, leaving 5 bases not matched to a gene. The CDR3 region is CASSNRTSGQFF. In nucleotides, the CDR3 is TGTGCCAGCAGCAACAGGACTAGCGGGCAGTTCTTC.

The table lists this clone with a few counts. The V call is TRBV18, the J call TRBJ1-5, with a possible D match to TRBD1 (5 bases). CDR3 size: 16 residues. Germline CDR1 and CDR2: KGHSH and LQKENI. The V end was cut by 4 bases, the J end by 4 bases, with 17 bases between. Written as DNA, the CDR3 is TGTGCCAGCTCACTTTCGGACACGGCAATAAATCAGCCCCAGCATTTT. It yields the protein CASSLSDTAINQPQHF.